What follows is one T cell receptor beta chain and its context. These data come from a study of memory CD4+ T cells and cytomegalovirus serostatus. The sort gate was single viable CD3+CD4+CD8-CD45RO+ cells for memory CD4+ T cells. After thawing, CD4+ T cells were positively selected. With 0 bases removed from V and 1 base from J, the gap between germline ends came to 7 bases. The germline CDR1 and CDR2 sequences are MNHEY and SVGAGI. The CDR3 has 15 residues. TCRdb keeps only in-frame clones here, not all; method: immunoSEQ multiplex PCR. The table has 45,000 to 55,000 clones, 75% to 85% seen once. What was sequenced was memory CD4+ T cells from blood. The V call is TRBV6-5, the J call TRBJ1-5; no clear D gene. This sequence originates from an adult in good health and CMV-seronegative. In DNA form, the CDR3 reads TGTGCCAGCAGTTACTCGACGAGGAGCAATCAGCCCCAGCATTTT. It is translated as CASSYSTRSNQPQHF.